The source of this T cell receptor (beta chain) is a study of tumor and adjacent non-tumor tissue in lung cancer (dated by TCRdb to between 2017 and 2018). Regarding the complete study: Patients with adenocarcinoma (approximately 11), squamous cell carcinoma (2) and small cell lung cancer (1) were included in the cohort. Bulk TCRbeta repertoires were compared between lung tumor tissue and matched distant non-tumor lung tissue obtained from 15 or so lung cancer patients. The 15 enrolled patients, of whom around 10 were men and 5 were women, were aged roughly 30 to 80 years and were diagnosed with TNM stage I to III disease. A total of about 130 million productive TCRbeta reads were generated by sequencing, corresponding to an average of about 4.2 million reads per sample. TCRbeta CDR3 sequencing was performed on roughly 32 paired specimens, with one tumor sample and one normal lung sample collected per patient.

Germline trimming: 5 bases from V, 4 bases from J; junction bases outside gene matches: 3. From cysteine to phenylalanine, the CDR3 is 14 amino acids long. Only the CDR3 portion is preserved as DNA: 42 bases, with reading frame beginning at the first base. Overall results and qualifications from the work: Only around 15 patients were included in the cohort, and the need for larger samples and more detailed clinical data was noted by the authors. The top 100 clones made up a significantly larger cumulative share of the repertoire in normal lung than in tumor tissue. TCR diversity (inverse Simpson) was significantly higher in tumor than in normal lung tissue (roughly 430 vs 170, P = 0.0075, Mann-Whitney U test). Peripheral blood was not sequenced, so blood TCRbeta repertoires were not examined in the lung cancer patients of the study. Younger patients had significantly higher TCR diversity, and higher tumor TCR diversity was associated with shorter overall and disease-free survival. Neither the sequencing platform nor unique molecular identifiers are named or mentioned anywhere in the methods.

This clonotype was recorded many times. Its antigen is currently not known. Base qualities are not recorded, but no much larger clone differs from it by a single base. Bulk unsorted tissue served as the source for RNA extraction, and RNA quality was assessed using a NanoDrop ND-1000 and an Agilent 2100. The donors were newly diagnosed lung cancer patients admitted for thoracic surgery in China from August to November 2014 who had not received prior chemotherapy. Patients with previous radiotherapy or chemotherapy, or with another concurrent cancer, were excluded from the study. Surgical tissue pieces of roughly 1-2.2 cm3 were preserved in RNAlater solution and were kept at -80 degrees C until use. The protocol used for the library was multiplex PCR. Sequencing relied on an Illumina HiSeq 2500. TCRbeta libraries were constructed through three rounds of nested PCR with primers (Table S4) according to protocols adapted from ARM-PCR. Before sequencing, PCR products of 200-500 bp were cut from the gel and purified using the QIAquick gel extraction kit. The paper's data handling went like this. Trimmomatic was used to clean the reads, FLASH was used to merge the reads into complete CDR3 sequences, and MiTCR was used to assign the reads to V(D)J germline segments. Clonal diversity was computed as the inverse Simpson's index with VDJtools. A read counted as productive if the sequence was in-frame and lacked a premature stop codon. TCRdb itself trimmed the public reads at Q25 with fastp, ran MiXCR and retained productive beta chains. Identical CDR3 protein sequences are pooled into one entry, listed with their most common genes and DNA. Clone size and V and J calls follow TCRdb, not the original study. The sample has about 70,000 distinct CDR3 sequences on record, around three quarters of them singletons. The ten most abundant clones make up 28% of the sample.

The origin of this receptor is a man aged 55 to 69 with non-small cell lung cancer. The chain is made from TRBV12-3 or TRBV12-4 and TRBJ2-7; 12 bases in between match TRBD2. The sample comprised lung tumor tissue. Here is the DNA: TGTGCCAGCAGTCCGACTAGCGGGAGTTACGAGCAGTACTTC. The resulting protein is CASSPTSGSYEQYF.